This T cell receptor (beta chain) originates from a study of T cell responses to AZD1222 COVID-19 vaccine. Overall study results and limits: Baseline antibody screening turned up just a handful of seropositive AZD1222 recipients.

The V gene's germline CDR1 is KGHSH and CDR2 LQKENI. The V and J ends lost 0 bases and 2 bases respectively, with 4 bases between them. CDR3 length: 13 amino acids. This clone was picked up a small number of times. Its antigen is not known. This table comes from immunoSEQ multiplex PCR, and its TCRdb copy is limited to in-frame clones, with some not included. The sample includes 160,000 or so clones, about 90% of them seen just once. V is TRBV18 and J is TRBJ1-2, with D unclear. The TCR sequence derives from an adult who received the AZD1222 COVID-19 vaccine. This specimen consisted of peripheral blood, obtained 28 days after the second AZD1222 dose. CDR3 loop: CASSPPENYGYTF. The CDR3 coding sequence is TGTGCCAGCTCACCACCAGAAAACTATGGCTACACCTTC.